The present T cell receptor beta chain was sequenced within a study of T cell responses to AZD1222 COVID-19 vaccine. General study findings and limits: Nearly half of the spike-specific TCRs reportedly recognize variant regions that carry no mutations. Vaccine-associated CD4 TCRs ranged over spike, dominating at 160-218 and 743-854. Just a handful of people given AZD1222 tested seropositive at baseline.

Profiled with immunoSEQ multiplex PCR; TCRdb holds only in-frame clones, not every one. The sample includes 100,000 to 150,000 clones, around 87% of them seen just once. The CDR3 spans 15 residues. The V end lost 1 base, the J end lost 5 bases, and 11 bases lay between the germline ends. The germline V gene has CDR1 MGHRA and CDR2 YSYEKL. With regard to this clone: The antigen is not known.

The TCR originated in an adult in good health. The sample here was peripheral blood, taken on day 0 of AZD1222 vaccination. This rearrangement joins TRBV4-1 to TRBJ1-4; maybe TRBD1 (5 bases). CDR3 nucleotide sequence: TGCGCCAGCAGCCAAGTTGGGACTCAGAATGAAAAACTGTTTTTT. Protein sequence: CASSQVGTQNEKLFF.